The rows below give T cell receptor beta chains drawn from one sample of a study of monozygotic twins with inflammatory bowel disease. With the 5' RACE reads reprocessed, TCRdb shows one record per CDR3 protein and no DNA. The sample totals under 200,000 distinct CDR3 sequences. Material for sequencing was blood. The receptors here all came from a human donor with ulcerative colitis or Crohn's disease, or a healthy co-twin of an affected twin (not recorded which). The CDR3 runs from the conserved cysteine through the conserved F or W.

TRBV10-3	15	TRBJ1-5	CAISDRGAGNQPQHF
TRBV7-2	17	TRBJ2-1	CASSLNLRVSSYNEQFF
TRBV12-3/TRBV12-4	13	TRBJ1-2	CASNPGTGRGYTF
TRBV5-1	15	TRBJ1-5	CASSLEGRSNQPQHF
TRBV28	15	TRBJ1-2	CASSLEAGVAYGYTF
TRBV5-5	14	TRBJ1-2	CASSLGATGRGYTF
TRBV6-2/TRBV6-3	15	TRBJ2-1	CASRLAGGPGNEQFF
TRBV7-3	15	TRBJ2-1	CASSTQGSSYNEQFF
TRBV10-3	15	TRBJ1-1	CAITTGTEVNTEAFF
TRBV28	13	TRBJ2-3	CASRDLETDTQYF
TRBV7-2	15	TRBJ2-3	CASSLGTSGLSSQYF
TRBV12-3/TRBV12-4	14	TRBJ1-2	CASSLTERAGGYTF
TRBV20-1	14	TRBJ1-2	CSARGAPGNYGYTF
TRBV7-8	16	TRBJ2-7	CASSLWTGEGNGEQYF
TRBV5-6	15	TRBJ2-1	CASSDGQGYVSEQFF
TRBV2	13	TRBJ1-6	CASSVTRNSPLHF
TRBV19	14	TRBJ1-2	CASSWGLANYGYTF
TRBV28	15	TRBJ2-4	CASSRTSGQGDIQYF
TRBV7-9	16	TRBJ2-5	CASSLRVATGEETQYF
TRBV20-1	15	TRBJ2-7	CSARDGGTGSYEQYF
TRBV12-3/TRBV12-4	13	TRBJ1-1	CASRWDRNTEAFF
TRBV20-1	13	TRBJ2-3	CSAREQFTDTQYF
TRBV20-1	15	TRBJ2-7	CSASPEVAGYYEQYF
TRBV6-2/TRBV6-3	15	TRBJ1-5	CASSTPGYGNQPQHF
TRBV7-2	11	TRBJ2-5	CASSRLGTQYF
TRBV7-8	17	TRBJ2-1	CASSLVLRGGSYNEQFF
TRBV4-3	16	TRBJ1-4	CASSQVGGQGSEKLFF
TRBV28	14	TRBJ2-2	CASSLSDRPGELFF
TRBV10-3	15	TRBJ2-3	CATSGTRLASDTQYF
TRBV5-1	15	TRBJ1-5	CASSLAGQGNQPQHF
TRBV5-1	17	TRBJ1-1	CASSPDHPSTPGTEAFF
TRBV12-3/TRBV12-4	13	TRBJ2-1	CASSRGGGNEQFF
TRBV5-1	16	TRBJ1-3	CASSLGGQHSGNTIYF
TRBV7-9	15	TRBJ2-2	CASSANAHTTGELFF
TRBV15	12	TRBJ1-4	CATSRDRGKLFF
TRBV7-3	18	TRBJ2-3	CASSLAPGLAGGGDTQYF
TRBV7-2	12	TRBJ1-2	CASGALNYGYTF
TRBV20-1	11	TRBJ2-7	CSASQGVEQYF
TRBV12-3/TRBV12-4	14	TRBJ2-1	CASSSGYTYNEQFF
TRBV10-3	19	TRBJ2-2	CAIPMGLAGELESTGELFF
TRBV27	16	TRBJ2-7	CASSPYRDRESYEQYF
TRBV6-1	14	TRBJ2-5	CASSPSGPQETQYF
TRBV20-1	13	TRBJ2-5	CSAPGQGGETQYF
TRBV28	15	TRBJ2-1	CASSQAGATATMQFF
TRBV2	13	TRBJ2-7	CASFGTVTYEQYF
TRBV5-4	15	TRBJ1-5	CASSLAGGRDQPQHF
TRBV19	15	TRBJ2-5	CASSMKGARGETQYF
TRBV9	13	TRBJ2-5	CASSVEQRETQYF
TRBV20-1	12	TRBJ1-1	CSAREGMAEAFF
TRBV20-1	14	TRBJ2-2	CSATGLAGTGELFF
TRBV5-1	14	TRBJ2-7	CASTVAGEPYEQYF
TRBV19	15	TRBJ2-5	CASSRDREKGETQYF
TRBV12-3/TRBV12-4	14	TRBJ2-5	CASSRGTTQETQYF
TRBV10-3	16	TRBJ1-3	CAISGGAVNSGNTIYF